This T cell receptor (beta chain) was captured by sequencing in a study of cytomegalovirus exposure and HLA in healthy donors. Study-wide results and limits: There was a cluster of highly shared sequence variants that was likely a sequencing artifact.

The PCR employed 60 Vbeta primers together with 13 Jbeta primers. TCRdb's copy holds only in-frame clones and misses some; the assay was immunoSEQ multiplex PCR. The table lists approximately 90,000 clones, approximately 80% of them singletons. The V gene's germline CDR1 is MDHEN and CDR2 SYDVKM. Trimming pared 7 bases from V and 3 bases from J, leaving 12 bases between. The CDR3 has 14 residues. To note about this clone: Its antigen remains unidentified.

V is TRBV28 and J is TRBJ1-4; D perhaps matches TRBD1 (6 bases). The sequence was collected from a man aged 25 to 40 in good health and CMV-seronegative. The sequenced sample consisted of PBMCs. The CDR3 reads CASIEGVANEKLFF. The CDR3 DNA sequence: TGTGCCAGCATTGAGGGGGTAGCTAATGAAAAACTGTTTTTT.